Sequencing of this TCR beta chain was carried out in a study of T cells in localized non-small cell lung cancer. TCRdb's copy holds only in-frame clones and misses some; the assay was immunoSEQ multiplex PCR. The repertoire consists of 1,500 to 2,000 clones, with 20% to 30% occurring once and the leading ten covering roughly 29%. Nonneoplastic adjacent lung devoid of atypia was obtained no less than 2 cm from the tumor margin. The germline V gene has CDR1 MNHGY and CDR2 SAAAGT. J lost 7 bases, V lost 5 bases, and 7 bases had no gene match. The length of the CDR3 is 13 residues. This clone is classed as hyperexpanded. Its antigen remains unidentified. Points from the study as a whole: Adjacent lung exhibited a median of about 50 among the 100 most abundant tumor clones. Longer overall survival was linked to higher blood T cell density. Without multi-region sequencing, intratumor heterogeneity could not be excluded.

The source of this sequence is a male donor older than 55 with stage II squamous cell lung carcinoma. The rearrangement joins TRBV6-8 to TRBJ2-7; 8 nucleotides match TRBD2. The specimen was normal lung tissue next to the tumor, collected before any cancer treatment. The CDR3, as DNA: TGTGCCAGCAGTCTCGCCTCGGGGGGGGAGCAGTACTTC. Its translation is CASSLASGGEQYF.